Following are 22 T cell receptor beta chains from one sample sequenced in a study of shared T cell receptors in the human thymus. Repertoires were generated with immunoSEQ multiplex PCR, while TCRdb's copy carries only in-frame clones and drops some. The data show 640,000 or so clones, around 87% seen once. These records were also assigned to another study, of human thymus T cells.

The specimen was thymocytes. Source of these receptors: a boy less than two years old with a congenital heart defect.

The chain employs TRBV5-6 and TRBJ1-6; TRBD1 aligns across 7 bases. The CDR3 totals 14 residues. The V and J ends lost 5 bases and 7 bases, in that order; junction bases with no gene match: 6. The germline V gene has CDR1 SGHDT and CDR2 YYEEEE. CDR3 amino acids: CASRVQGLNSPLHF. The CDR3 DNA reads TGTGCCAGCAGGGTACAGGGGCTAAATTCACCCCTCCACTTT.

This rearrangement joins TRBV10-3 to TRBJ2-7, with TRBD1 as a possible D gene (5 bases). Germline CDR1 reads ENHRY; CDR2 reads SYGVKD. The CDR3 is made up of 15 amino acids. Trimming left V 4 bases short and J 3 bases short, with 16 bases between. The CDR3 coding sequence is TGTGCCATCAGTGGGGGCCCCTCGGTAAACTACGAGCAGTACTTC. Its protein is CAISGGPSVNYEQYF.

CDR3 in amino acids: CASSSGQTSYEQYF. CDR3 in DNA: TGTGCCAGTAGTTCGGGACAGACCTCCTACGAGCAGTACTTC. The chain combines TRBV19 with TRBJ2-7; 7 nucleotides agree with TRBD1. Losses at the gene ends were 5 bases for V and 0 bases for J; bases not matched to a gene: 4. Germline CDR1 is LNHDA and CDR2 is SQIVND (reference sequence). The CDR3 loop spans 14 amino acids. Filled out from reference TRBV19 and TRBJ2-7, the complete variable domain reads DGGITQSPKYLFRKEGQNVTLSCEQNLNHDAMYWYRQDPGQGLRLIYYSQIVNDFQKGDIAEGYSVSREKKESFPLTVTSAQKNPTAFYLCASSSGQTSYEQYFGPGTRLTVT.

J is TRBJ1-1 and V is TRBV5-1; 8 bases line up with TRBD1. The J segment lost 1 base and the V segment lost 4 bases, leaving 18 bases of the junction unmatched. CDR1 SGHRS and CDR2 YFSETQ come from the germline V gene. This CDR3 is built from 19 residues. The CDR3 is CASSPWAGTGVGWNTEAFF. The CDR3 DNA sequence: TGCGCCAGCAGCCCTTGGGCCGGGACAGGTGTAGGTTGGAACACTGAAGCTTTCTTT.

In its sample, this clone was seen a few times. The gene calls are TRBV6-5 and TRBJ2-7; possible D gene TRBD2, 5 bases. Between the trimmed V and J ends, which lost 2 bases and 5 bases, there was a span of 13 bases. The germline V gene encodes CDR1 MNHEY and CDR2 SVGAGI. This CDR3 contains 14 residues. This chain's CDR3 is CASSYRGVYHEQYF. The CDR3 coding sequence is TGTGCCAGCAGTTACCGGGGAGTATACCACGAGCAGTACTTC.

The J gene is TRBJ2-5, the V gene TRBV7-8; 8 nucleotides agree with TRBD1. Germline lookup yields CDR1 SGHVS and CDR2 FQNEAQ. The CDR3 is 17 amino acids. V lost 4 bases, J lost 8 bases, and 18 bases stayed unmatched. The CDR3 loop is CASSYPDGQGNLETQYF. As DNA, the CDR3 is TGTGCCAGCAGCTACCCAGACGGACAGGGTAATCTCGAAACCCAGTACTTC. Together with reference TRBV7-8 and TRBJ2-5, the CDR3 gives the full variable domain: GAGVSQSPRYKVAKRGQDVALRCDPISGHVSLFWYQQALGQGPEFLTYFQNEAQLDKSGLPSDRFFAERPEGSVSTLKIQRTQQEDSAVYLCASSYPDGQGNLETQYFGPGTRLLVL.

V gene TRBV28 combines with J gene TRBJ1-5, with TRBD1 identical over 8 bases. Germline CDR1 MDHEN, CDR2 SYDVKM. V gave up 3 bases and J gave up 0 bases; unmatched junction bases: 10. CDR3 size: 18 residues. The CDR3 is CASSFRDRSLYSNQPQHF. DNA of the CDR3: TGTGCCAGCAGTTTCCGGGACAGGAGCCTATATAGCAATCAGCCCCAGCATTTT.

The chain carries TRBV4-3 and TRBJ1-4; 10 bases line up with TRBD1. Germline V gives CDR1 LGHNA, CDR2 YSLEER. J lost 7 bases, V lost 2 bases, and 7 bases had no gene match. The CDR3 has 16 residues. The DNA for the CDR3 is TGCGCCAGCAGCCAACTCCGGGACAGGGGCCGTGAAAAACTGTTTTTT. Amino acids: CASSQLRDRGREKLFF.

The chain links TRBV7-2 to TRBJ2-7; D is ambiguous. V dropped 10 bases and J dropped 5 bases, with 18 bases sitting between them. CDR3 length: 13 residues. Per germline, CDR1 SGHTA and CDR2 FQGNSA. DNA of the CDR3: TGTGCCACCTCGCGGCGTTCCGATGACGAGCAGTACTTC. It encodes CATSRRSDDEQYF.

The chain carries TRBV30 and TRBJ2-1, with D tentatively TRBD2 (7 bases). CDR3 size: 13 residues. V lost 3 bases, J lost 13 bases, and 19 bases lay in between. Germline CDR1 reads GTSNPN; CDR2 reads SVGIG (reference sequence). The CDR3 is CAWSETSRGDQFF. CDR3 coding DNA: TGTGCCTGGAGCGAGACTAGCAGGGGTGATCAGTTCTTC.

The chain joins TRBV4-3 to TRBJ2-1; TRBD2 matches 9 bases. Per the germline V gene, CDR1 is LGHNA and CDR2 is YSLEER. The CDR3 length is 17 residues. The junction had 9 bases not matched to a gene; V was cut back by 0 bases and J by 6 bases. The CDR3 bases are TGCGCCAGCAGCCAAGATTCGCCTAGCGGGGCCTCCAATGAGCAGTTCTTC. Translated: CASSQDSPSGASNEQFF.

The chain joins TRBV4-1 to TRBJ2-1; 10 nucleotides line up with TRBD1. V lost 4 bases, J lost 4 bases, and 4 bases stayed unmatched. This CDR3 has 15 residues. Germline V gene lookup returns CDR1 MGHRA and CDR2 YSYEKL. The CDR3 region has the DNA TGCGCCAGCAGCCCCGGACAGGGGGATTACAATGAGCAGTTCTTC. This codes for CASSPGQGDYNEQFF.

The chain couples TRBV5-6 to TRBJ1-3; maybe TRBD1 (5 bases). Germline V CDR1 and CDR2: SGHDT, YYEEEE. With 6 bases removed from V and 1 base from J, the gap between germline ends came to 23 bases. The length of the CDR3 is 18 residues. The CDR3 here is CASTVSSRESVSGNTIYF. The CDR3 DNA is TGTGCCAGCACCGTGAGTAGCAGGGAATCGGTGTCTGGAAACACCATATATTTT. The full variable domain, in which reference TRBV5-6 and TRBJ1-3 provide the parts outside the CDR3, is DAGVTQSPTHLIKTRGQQVTLRCSPKSGHDTVSWYQQALGQGPQFIFQYYEEEERQRGNFPDRFSGHQFPNYSSELNVNALLLGDSALYLCASTVSSRESVSGNTIYFGEGSWLTVV.

This clone was recorded once. The V call is TRBV28, the J call TRBJ1-5; 8 bases fit TRBD1. This CDR3 has 16 amino acids. The germline gives CDR1 MDHEN, CDR2 SYDVKM. With V trimmed by 8 bases and J by 0 bases, 9 bases remained unmatched. Here the CDR3 reads CASHIPGQDSNQPQHF. CDR3 in DNA: TGTGCCAGCCATATCCCGGGACAGGATAGCAATCAGCCCCAGCATTTT.

This chain uses TRBV6-6 with TRBJ1-1; D not resolved. The CDR3 is made up of 11 amino acids. The V end was cut by 11 bases, the J end by 5 bases, with 12 bases between. Germline loops: CDR1 MNHNY, CDR2 SVGAGI (reference sequence). CDR3: CAVRRQTEAFF. In nucleotides, the CDR3 is TGTGCCGTCAGGCGACAAACTGAAGCTTTCTTT.

The genes are TRBV6-6 and TRBJ2-4; D is perhaps TRBD1 (5 bases). This CDR3 region has 13 residues. V was shortened by 0 bases and J by 9 bases, with 9 bases between the two germline ends. From germline, CDR1 is MNHNY and CDR2 SVGAGI (reference sequence). The CDR3 reads CASSYSQGGIQYF. The CDR3 nucleotides are TGTGCCAGCAGTTACTCGCAGGGTGGCATTCAGTACTTC.

This chain joins TRBV2 and TRBJ1-6; 9 nucleotides match TRBD1. The CDR3 has 17 amino acids. The junction had 12 bases not matched to a gene; V was cut back by 2 bases and J by 10 bases. Looked up from germline, CDR1 is SNHLY and CDR2 is FYNNEI. The CDR3 DNA sequence: TGTGCCAGCAGTGAACGTCCCTGGACAGGGGTGGAGTCACCCCTCCACTTT. Translation gives CASSERPWTGVESPLHF.

The CDR3 region is CSVAEREIETQYF. CDR3 sequence (DNA): TGCAGCGTTGCAGAGCGGGAGATAGAGACCCAGTACTTC. The chain employs TRBV29-1 and TRBJ2-5; 8 positions agree with TRBD2. The CDR3 is made up of 13 amino acids. The ends lost 4 bases at V and 4 bases at J; junction bases unmatched: 5. The germline V gene encodes CDR1 SQVTM and CDR2 ANQGSEA. Full variable domain (rest looked up from reference TRBV29-1 and TRBJ2-5): SAVISQKPSRDICQRGTSLTIQCQVDSQVTMMFWYRQQPGQSLTLIATANQGSEATYESGFVIDKFPISRPNLTFSTLTVSNMSPEDSSIYLCSVAEREIETQYFGPGTRLLVL.

V and J are TRBV6-1 and TRBJ1-1; D is uncertain. Germline CDR1 and CDR2: MNHNS and SASEGT. The CDR3 totals 15 residues. With 2 bases removed from V and 0 bases from J, the gap between germline ends came to 10 bases. CDR3 residues: CASSENPGLNTEAFF. In DNA, the CDR3 is TGTGCCAGCAGTGAAAACCCTGGGCTGAACACTGAAGCTTTCTTT.

A few counts support this clone. The sample carries other DNA sequences with the same CDR3. The chain uses TRBV5-6 and TRBJ1-5, with 8 bases fitting TRBD1. The CDR3 contains 13 residues. Germline V gives CDR1 SGHDT, CDR2 YYEEEE. V was pared by 2 bases and J by 7 bases, with 2 bases of the junction left unmatched. CDR3 bases: TGTGCCAGCAGCTTAGGACAGGGCCAGCCCCAGCATTTT. Its translation: CASSLGQGQPQHF.

V usage is TRBV27 and J usage is TRBJ1-5; D is undetermined. Germline CDR1 reads MNHEY; CDR2 reads SMNVEV (reference sequence). The V end was cut by 2 bases, the J end by 4 bases, with 6 bases between. CDR3 length equals 13 residues. CDR3 in amino acids: CASSLETNQPQHF. The CDR3 DNA sequence: TGTGCCAGCAGTTTAGAGACTAATCAGCCCCAGCATTTT.

V is TRBV7-6 and J is TRBJ2-7; possibly TRBD1 for D (5 bases). The length of the CDR3 is 16 residues. CDR1 and CDR2 (germline): SGHVS, FNYEAQ. V was cut by 3 bases and J by 1 base, with 16 bases left in between. CDR3 DNA sequence: TGTGCCAGCAGCTTGAAAGAGACAGACCAATCCTACGAGCAGTACTTC. It translates to CASSLKETDQSYEQYF.